These T cell receptor beta chains were read from a single sample in a study of T cell responses to AZD1222 COVID-19 vaccine. Clones were sequenced by immunoSEQ multiplex PCR, and TCRdb holds only the in-frame ones, with some missing. The sample has roughly 120,000 clones, more than 80% seen once; the top ten hold roughly 4.4%. The sample here was peripheral blood, taken 28 days after the second AZD1222 dose. These receptors came from an adult who received the AZD1222 COVID-19 vaccine. CDR3s leave out the opening cysteine and the closing phenylalanine or tryptophan.

TRBJ1-1 | TRBV9 | ASSVGRGNTEAF
TRBJ1-6 | TRBV6-5 | ASGPNSPLH
TRBJ2-1 | TRBV18 | ASSPQSGTMGNEQF
TRBJ1-1 | TRBV3-1/TRBV3-2 | ASSQDLDRSEAF
TRBJ1-3 | TRBV5-1 | ASSLVPFSGNTIY
TRBJ2-5 | TRBV3-1/TRBV3-2 | ASSQDSSGGAQY
TRBJ2-3 | TRBV11-3 | ASSKSRSDTQY
TRBJ1-6 | TRBV3-1/TRBV3-2 | ASSQSWAGDSPLH
TRBJ1-2 | TRBV6-1 | ASSDGTGEYYGYT
TRBJ1-4 | TRBV4-1 | ASSQDKAVATNEKLF